This T cell receptor beta chain was captured in a study of beta chain features in type 1 diabetes. Notes on this clone: Its cognate antigen is unknown.

Whole-study findings and limits: Type 1 diabetes patients had moderately but significantly shorter TCRB CDR3s in all four CD4+ subsets.

The CDR3 is made up of 11 amino acids. Germline CDR1 and CDR2: DFQATT and SNEGSKA (reference sequence). Expressed TCRB transcripts were sequenced because the isolated RNA had all been reverse transcribed beforehand. Profiled with immunoSEQ multiplex PCR; TCRdb holds only in-frame clones, not every one. The table lists 150,000 to 180,000 clones, around 8.5% of them singletons. The chain is built from TRBV20-1 and TRBJ1-4; a weak D match, TRBD1 (5 bases). The sequence derives from a young man in good health. Sequenced sample: central memory CD4+ T cells from blood. CDR3 nucleotides: TGCAGGGTTGGACAAGACGAAAAACTGTTTTTT. It translates to CRVGQDEKLFF.